This T cell receptor (beta chain) was captured by sequencing in a study of blood T cell repertoires in COVID-19. Study in general: The samples span acute and convalescent COVID-19 from the United States, Italy and Spain.

From germline, CDR1 is SGHDT and CDR2 YYEEEE. V was cut by 4 bases and J by 7 bases, with 26 bases left in between. The CDR3 contains 17 residues. Study processing details: Nucleated cell counts were estimated from reference gene primer amplification. Measured with immunoSEQ multiplex PCR; TCRdb has only the in-frame clones, and not every one. The V and J calls and the clone size are those of that table, but D and trimming were determined from the DNA. The sample has roughly 190,000 clones, 80% to 85% seen once. The sequencing sample was made of peripheral blood. V and J are TRBV5-6 and TRBJ1-2; tentatively, D is TRBD1 (6 bases). This sequence was found in a human donor with acute or convalescent COVID-19. The donor label of this sample is uncertain. The CDR3 here is CASSGLDSWTLKGGYTF. CDR3 bases: TGTGCCAGCAGCGGGTTGGACAGCTGGACCTTAAAGGGTGGCTACACCTTC.